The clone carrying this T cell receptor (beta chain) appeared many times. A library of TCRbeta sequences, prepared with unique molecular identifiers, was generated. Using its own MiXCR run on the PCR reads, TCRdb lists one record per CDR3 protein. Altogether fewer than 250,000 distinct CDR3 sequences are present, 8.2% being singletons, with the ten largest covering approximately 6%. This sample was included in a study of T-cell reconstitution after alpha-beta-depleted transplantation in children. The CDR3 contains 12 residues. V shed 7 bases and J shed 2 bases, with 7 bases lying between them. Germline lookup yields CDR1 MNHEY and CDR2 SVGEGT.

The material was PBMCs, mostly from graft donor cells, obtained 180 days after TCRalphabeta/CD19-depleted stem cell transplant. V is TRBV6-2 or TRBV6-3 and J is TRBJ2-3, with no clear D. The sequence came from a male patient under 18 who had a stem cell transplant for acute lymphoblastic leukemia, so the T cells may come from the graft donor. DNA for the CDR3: TGTGCCAGCAAGTGGAACACAGATACGCAGTATTTT. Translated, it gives CASKWNTDTQYF.